The entry below gives a single TCR beta chain sequence along with its context. Its antigen remains unknown. This sample is drawn from a study of shared clonotypes between healthy human individuals. Study-wide results and caveats: Four donors held about 5.1% of naive CD4 clonotypes in common.

Clones were sequenced by immunoSEQ multiplex PCR, and TCRdb holds only the in-frame ones, with some missing. The sample yields around 1.5 million clones, 98% seen once. Per germline, CDR1 SGHNT and CDR2 YYREEE (reference sequence). The germline V and J ends were trimmed by 4 bases and 3 bases, with 14 bases remaining between them. CDR3 length: 15 residues. Donors included only healthy HIV-negative adults lacking recent acute infections or vaccinations. CD45RA-negative memory and CD45RA+ naive subsets were split from the CD4+ cells. J is TRBJ2-1 and V is TRBV5-4; D possibly corresponds to TRBD1 (5 bases). Sequenced: naive CD4+ T cells sorted from blood. Subset in this sample: CD45RA+ positively selected. The receptor comes from a man aged 25-45 years in good health. This chain's CDR3 is CASSQWSGNYNEQFF. CDR3 bases: TGTGCCAGCAGCCAGTGGTCAGGGAACTACAATGAGCAGTTCTTC. The full variable domain, rest sourced from reference TRBV5-4 and TRBJ2-1, is ETGVTQSPTHLIKTRGQQVTLRCSSQSGHNTVSWYQQALGQGPQFIFQYYREEENGRGNFPPRFSGLQFPNYSSELNVNALELDDSALYLCASSQWSGNYNEQFFGPGTRLTVL.